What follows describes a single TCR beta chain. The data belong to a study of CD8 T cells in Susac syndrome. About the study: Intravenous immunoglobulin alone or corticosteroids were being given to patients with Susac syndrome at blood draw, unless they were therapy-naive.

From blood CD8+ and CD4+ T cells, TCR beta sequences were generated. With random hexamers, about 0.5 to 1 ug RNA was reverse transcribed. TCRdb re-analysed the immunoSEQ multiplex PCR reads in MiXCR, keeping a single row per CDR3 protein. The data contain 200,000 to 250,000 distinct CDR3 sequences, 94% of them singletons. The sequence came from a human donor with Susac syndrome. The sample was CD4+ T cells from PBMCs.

The CDR3 spells CASSPASGQNEQFF. The CDR3 region has the DNA TGTGCCAGCAGCCCTGCTTCGGGACAGAATGAGCAGTTCTTC. This chain connects TRBV2 to TRBJ2-1; 7 positions match TRBD1. CDR1 and CDR2 from the germline V gene are SNHLY and FYNNEI. This CDR3 is 14 amino acids long. J gave up 7 bases and V 6 bases, and 9 bases lay outside the gene matches.